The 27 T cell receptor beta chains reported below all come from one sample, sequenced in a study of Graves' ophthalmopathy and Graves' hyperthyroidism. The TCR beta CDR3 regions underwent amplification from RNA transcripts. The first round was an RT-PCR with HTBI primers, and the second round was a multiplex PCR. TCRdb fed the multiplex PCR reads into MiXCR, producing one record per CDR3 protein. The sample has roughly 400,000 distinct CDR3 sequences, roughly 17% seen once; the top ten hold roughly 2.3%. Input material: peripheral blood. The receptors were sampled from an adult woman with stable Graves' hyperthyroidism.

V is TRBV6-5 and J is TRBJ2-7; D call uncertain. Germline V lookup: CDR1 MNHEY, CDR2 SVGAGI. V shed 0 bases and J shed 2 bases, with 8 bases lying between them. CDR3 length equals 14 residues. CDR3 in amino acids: CASSYSSDAYEQYF. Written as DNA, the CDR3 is TGTGCCAGCAGTTACTCGAGCGACGCCTACGAGCAGTACTTC.

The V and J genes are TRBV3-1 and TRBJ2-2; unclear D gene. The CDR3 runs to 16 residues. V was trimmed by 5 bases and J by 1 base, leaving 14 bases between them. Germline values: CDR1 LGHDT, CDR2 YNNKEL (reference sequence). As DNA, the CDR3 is TGTGCCAGCAGCGGACGGACGGACGGGAACACCGGGGAGCTGTTTTTT. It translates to CASSGRTDGNTGELFF.

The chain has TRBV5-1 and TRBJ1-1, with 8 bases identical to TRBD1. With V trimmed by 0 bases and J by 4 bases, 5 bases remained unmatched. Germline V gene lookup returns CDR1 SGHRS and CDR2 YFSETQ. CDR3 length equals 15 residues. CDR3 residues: CASSLGHTGGTEAFF. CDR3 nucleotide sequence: TGCGCCAGCAGCTTGGGACATACAGGGGGCACTGAAGCTTTCTTT.

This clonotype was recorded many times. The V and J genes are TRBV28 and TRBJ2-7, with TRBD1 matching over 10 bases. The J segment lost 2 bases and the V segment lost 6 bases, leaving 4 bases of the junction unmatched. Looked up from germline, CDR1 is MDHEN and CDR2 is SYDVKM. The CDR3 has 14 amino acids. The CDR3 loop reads CASRRQGATYEQYF. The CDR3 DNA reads TGTGCCAGCAGAAGACAGGGGGCCACCTACGAGCAGTACTTC. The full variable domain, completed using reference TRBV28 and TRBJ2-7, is DVKVTQSSRYLVKRTGEKVFLECVQDMDHENMFWYRQDPGLGLRLIYFSYDVKMKEKGDIPEGYSVSREKKERFSLILESASTNQTSMYLCASRRQGATYEQYFGPGTRLTVT.

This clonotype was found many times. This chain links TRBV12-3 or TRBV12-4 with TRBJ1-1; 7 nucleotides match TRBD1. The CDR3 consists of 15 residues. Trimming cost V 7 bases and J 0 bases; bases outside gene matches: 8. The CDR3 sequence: CASTLTGTMNTEAFF. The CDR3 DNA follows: TGTGCCAGCACCCTGACAGGGACTATGAACACTGAAGCTTTCTTT.

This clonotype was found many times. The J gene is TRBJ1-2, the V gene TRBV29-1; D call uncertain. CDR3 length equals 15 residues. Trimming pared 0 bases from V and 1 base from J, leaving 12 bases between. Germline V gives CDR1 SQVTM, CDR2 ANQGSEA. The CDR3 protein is CSVEDRTVINYGYTF. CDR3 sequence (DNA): TGCAGCGTTGAAGATCGAACAGTTATTAACTATGGCTACACCTTC. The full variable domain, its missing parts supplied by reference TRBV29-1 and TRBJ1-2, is SAVISQKPSRDICQRGTSLTIQCQVDSQVTMMFWYRQQPGQSLTLIATANQGSEATYESGFVIDKFPISRPNLTFSTLTVSNMSPEDSSIYLCSVEDRTVINYGYTFGSGTRLTVV.

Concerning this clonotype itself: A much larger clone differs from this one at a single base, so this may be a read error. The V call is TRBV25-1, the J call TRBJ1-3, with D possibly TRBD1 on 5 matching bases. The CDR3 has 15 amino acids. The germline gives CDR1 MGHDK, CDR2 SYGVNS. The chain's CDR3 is CASSESQGTGNTMYF. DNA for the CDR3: TGTGCCAGCAGTGAATCCCAGGGAACGGGAAACACCATGTATTTT.

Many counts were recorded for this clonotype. This CDR3 is CASSLSTGVTEAFF. CDR3 nucleotides: TGTGCCAGCAGCCTCTCCACAGGGGTAACTGAAGCTTTCTTT. The chain employs TRBV7-9 and TRBJ1-1; 7 positions match TRBD1. CDR1 is SEHNR and CDR2 is FQNEAQ in the germline V gene (reference sequence). With V trimmed by 5 bases and J by 5 bases, 8 bases remained unmatched. The CDR3 has 14 amino acids. The full variable domain, its missing parts supplied by reference TRBV7-9 and TRBJ1-1, is DTGVSQNPRHKITKRGQNVTFRCDPISEHNRLYWYRQTLGQGPEFLTYFQNEAQLEKSRLLSDRFSAERPKGSFSTLEIQRTEQGDSAMYLCASSLSTGVTEAFFGQGTRLTVV.

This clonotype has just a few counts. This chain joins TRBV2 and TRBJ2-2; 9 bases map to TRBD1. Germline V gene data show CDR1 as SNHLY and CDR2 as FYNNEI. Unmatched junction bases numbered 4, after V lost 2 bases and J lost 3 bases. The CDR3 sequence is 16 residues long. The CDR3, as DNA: TGTGCCAGCAGTGAATCGTGGACAGGGGACACCGGGGAGCTGTTTTTT. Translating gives CASSESWTGDTGELFF.

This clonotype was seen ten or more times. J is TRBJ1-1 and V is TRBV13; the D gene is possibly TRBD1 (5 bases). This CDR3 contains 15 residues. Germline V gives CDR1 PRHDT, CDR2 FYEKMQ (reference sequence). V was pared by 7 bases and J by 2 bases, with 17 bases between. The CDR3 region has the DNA TGTGCCAGCACCCGGCGGGGGGTTTTTAACACTGAAGCTTTCTTT. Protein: CASTRRGVFNTEAFF. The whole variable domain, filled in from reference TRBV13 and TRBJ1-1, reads AAGVIQSPRHLIKEKRETATLKCYPIPRHDTVYWYQQGPGQDPQFLISFYEKMQSDKGSIPDRFSAQQFSDYHSELNMSSLELGDSALYFCASTRRGVFNTEAFFGQGTRLTVV.

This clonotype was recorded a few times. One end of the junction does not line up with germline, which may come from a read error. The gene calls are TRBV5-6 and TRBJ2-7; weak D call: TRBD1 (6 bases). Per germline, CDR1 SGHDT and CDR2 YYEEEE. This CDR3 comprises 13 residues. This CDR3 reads CASSFIQGYDQYF. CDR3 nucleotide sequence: TGTGCCAGCAGCTTTATACAGGGCTACGATCAGTACTTC. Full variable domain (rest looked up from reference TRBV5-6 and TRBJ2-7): DAGVTQSPTHLIKTRGQQVTLRCSPKSGHDTVSWYQQALGQGPQFIFQYYEEEERQRGNFPDRFSGHQFPNYSSELNVNALLLGDSALYLCASSFIQGYDQYFGPGTRLTVT.

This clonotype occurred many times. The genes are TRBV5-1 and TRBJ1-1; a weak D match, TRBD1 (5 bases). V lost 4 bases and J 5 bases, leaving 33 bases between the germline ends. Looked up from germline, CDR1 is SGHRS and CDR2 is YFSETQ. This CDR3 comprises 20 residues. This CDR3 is CASSAQTATNYHTRATEAFF. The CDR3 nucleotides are TGCGCCAGCAGCGCGCAGACAGCGACGAATTATCACACAAGAGCGACTGAAGCTTTCTTT.

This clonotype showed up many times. The CDR3 here is CASSFLADFRTQETQYF. As DNA, the CDR3 is TGTGCCAGCAGTTTCCTTGCGGACTTCCGAACCCAAGAGACCCAGTACTTC. V and J are TRBV6-5 and TRBJ2-5; tentatively, D is TRBD2 (5 bases). V lost 4 bases and J 1 base, leaving 19 bases between the germline ends. Per germline, CDR1 MNHEY and CDR2 SVGAGI. CDR3 size: 17 residues.

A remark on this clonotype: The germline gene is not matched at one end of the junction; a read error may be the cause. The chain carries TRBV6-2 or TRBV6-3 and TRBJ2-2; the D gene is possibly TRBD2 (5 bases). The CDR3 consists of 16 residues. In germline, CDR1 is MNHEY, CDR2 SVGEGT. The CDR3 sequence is CASSYVLTPNSGDLFF. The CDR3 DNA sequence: TGTGCCAGCAGTTATGTTTTGACCCCGAACTCCGGGGATCTGTTTTTT.

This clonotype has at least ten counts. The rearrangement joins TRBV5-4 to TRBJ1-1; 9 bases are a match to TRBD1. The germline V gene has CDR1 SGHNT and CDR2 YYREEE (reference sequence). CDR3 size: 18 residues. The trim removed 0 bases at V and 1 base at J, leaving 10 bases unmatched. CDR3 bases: TGTGCCAGCAGCTTGGGGGACAGGGCCCAACCCTGGAACACTGAAGCTTTCTTT. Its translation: CASSLGDRAQPWNTEAFF.

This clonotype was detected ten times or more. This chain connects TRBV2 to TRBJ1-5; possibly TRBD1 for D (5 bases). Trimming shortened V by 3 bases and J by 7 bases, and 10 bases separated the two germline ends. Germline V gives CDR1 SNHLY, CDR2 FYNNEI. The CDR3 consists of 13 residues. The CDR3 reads CASSDRESQPQHF. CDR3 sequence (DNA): TGTGCCAGCAGTGACAGGGAGTCGCAGCCCCAGCATTTT.

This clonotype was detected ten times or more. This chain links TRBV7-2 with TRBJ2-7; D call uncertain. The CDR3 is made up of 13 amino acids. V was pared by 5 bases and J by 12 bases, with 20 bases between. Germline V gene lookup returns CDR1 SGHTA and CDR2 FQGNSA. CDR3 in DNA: TGTGCCAGCAGCATACCCCCGAACCCGAACAGGTACTTC. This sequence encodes CASSIPPNPNRYF.

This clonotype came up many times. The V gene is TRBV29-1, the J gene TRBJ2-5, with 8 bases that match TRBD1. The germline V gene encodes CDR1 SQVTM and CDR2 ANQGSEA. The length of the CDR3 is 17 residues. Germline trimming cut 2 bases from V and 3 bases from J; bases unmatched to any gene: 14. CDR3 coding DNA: TGCAGCGTTGAACCCTGGACAGGGCGCATTGGTGAAGAGACCCAGTACTTC. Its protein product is CSVEPWTGRIGEETQYF.

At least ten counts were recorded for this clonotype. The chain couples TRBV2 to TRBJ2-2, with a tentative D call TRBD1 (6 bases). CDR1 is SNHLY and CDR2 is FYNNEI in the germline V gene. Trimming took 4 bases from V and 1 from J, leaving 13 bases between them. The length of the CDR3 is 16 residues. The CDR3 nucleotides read TGTGCCAGCAGTGGGAGGACAGTTCAGAACACCGGGGAGCTGTTTTTT. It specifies CASSGRTVQNTGELFF.

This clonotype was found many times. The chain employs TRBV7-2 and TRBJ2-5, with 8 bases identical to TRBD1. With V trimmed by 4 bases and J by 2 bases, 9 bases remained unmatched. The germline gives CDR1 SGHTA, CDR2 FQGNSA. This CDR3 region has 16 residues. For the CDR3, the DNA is TGTGCCAGCAGCTCGTTCCGGGACAGGAGACAAGAGACCCAGTACTTC. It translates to CASSSFRDRRQETQYF.

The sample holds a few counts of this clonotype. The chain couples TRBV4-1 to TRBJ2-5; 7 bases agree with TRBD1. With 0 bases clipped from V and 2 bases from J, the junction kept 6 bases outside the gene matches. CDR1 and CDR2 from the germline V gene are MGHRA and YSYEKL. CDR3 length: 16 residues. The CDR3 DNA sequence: TGCGCCAGCAGCCAAGATGACAGGGTTTTACAAGAGACCCAGTACTTC. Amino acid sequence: CASSQDDRVLQETQYF.

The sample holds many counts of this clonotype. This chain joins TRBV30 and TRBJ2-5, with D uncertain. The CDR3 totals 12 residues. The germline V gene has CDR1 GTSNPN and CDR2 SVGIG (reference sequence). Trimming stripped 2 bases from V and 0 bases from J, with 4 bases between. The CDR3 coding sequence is TGTGCCTGGAGTAGGGACCAAGAGACCCAGTACTTC. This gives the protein CAWSRDQETQYF.

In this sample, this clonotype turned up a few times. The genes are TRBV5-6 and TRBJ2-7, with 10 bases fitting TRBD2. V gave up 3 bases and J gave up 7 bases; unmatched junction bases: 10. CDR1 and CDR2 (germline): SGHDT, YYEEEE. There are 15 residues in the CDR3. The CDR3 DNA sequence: TGTGCCAGCAGCTACCTAGCGGGAGCACCGAGGGAGCAGTACTTC. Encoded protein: CASSYLAGAPREQYF.

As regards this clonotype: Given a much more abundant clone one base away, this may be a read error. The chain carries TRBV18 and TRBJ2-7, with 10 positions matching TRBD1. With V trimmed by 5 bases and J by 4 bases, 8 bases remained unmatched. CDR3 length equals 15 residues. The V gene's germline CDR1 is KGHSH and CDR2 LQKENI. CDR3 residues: CASSSGDRGGYEQYF. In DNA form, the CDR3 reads TGTGCCAGCTCATCCGGGGACAGGGGCGGGTACGAGCAGTACTTC.

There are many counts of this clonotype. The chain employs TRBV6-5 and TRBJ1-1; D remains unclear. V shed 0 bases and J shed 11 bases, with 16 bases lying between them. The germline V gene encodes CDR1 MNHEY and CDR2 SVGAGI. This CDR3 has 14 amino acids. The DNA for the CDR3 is TGTGCCAGCAGTTACTCGGTCCCAGAGCGCGGTGCTTTCTTT. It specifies CASSYSVPERGAFF.

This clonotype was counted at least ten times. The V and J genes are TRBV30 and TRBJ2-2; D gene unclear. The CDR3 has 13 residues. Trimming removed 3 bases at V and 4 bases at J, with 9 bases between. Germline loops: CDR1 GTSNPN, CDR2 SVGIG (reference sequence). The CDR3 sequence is CAWRPPFTGELFF. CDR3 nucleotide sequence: TGTGCCTGGAGGCCACCCTTCACCGGGGAGCTGTTTTTT.

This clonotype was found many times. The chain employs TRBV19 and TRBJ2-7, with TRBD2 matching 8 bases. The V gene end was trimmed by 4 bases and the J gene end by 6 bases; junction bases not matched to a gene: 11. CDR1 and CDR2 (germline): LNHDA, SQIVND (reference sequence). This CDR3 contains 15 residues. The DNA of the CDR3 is TGTGCCAGTAGTAAATGGAGCGGGAGAACCGCCGAGCAGTACTTC. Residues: CASSKWSGRTAEQYF.